Included here is one T cell receptor (beta chain) sequence, with context. Antigen specificity is unknown. The data were obtained in a study of PD-1 blockade in classical Hodgkin lymphoma. Turning to the study itself: The nivolumab dose that patients received was 3 mg/kg, given intravenously every 2 weeks.

The repertoire was sequenced with immunoSEQ multiplex PCR; TCRdb's copy has only in-frame clones and lacks some. The sample has just over 60,000 clones; 88% are singletons. All trial patients relapsed after autologous stem cell transplantation. Study-level findings and limits: Reasons behind the repertoire differences stay unclear, perhaps disease activity or earlier therapy. Compared with baseline, CD4+ but not CD8+ TCR diversity had risen significantly by C4D1.

V was shortened by 6 bases and J by 8 bases, with 19 bases between the two germline ends. From germline, CDR1 is SQVTM and CDR2 ANQGSEA. CDR3 length: 13 amino acids. The chain couples TRBV29-1 to TRBJ1-2, with a tentative D call TRBD1 (6 bases). The TCR comes from a human donor with classical Hodgkin lymphoma. The sequencing used peripheral blood mononuclear cells (PBMCs), collected at baseline. The chain's CDR3 is CSVAVSGAKGYTF. The CDR3 bases are TGCAGCGTGGCCGTGTCAGGGGCGAAAGGCTACACCTTC.